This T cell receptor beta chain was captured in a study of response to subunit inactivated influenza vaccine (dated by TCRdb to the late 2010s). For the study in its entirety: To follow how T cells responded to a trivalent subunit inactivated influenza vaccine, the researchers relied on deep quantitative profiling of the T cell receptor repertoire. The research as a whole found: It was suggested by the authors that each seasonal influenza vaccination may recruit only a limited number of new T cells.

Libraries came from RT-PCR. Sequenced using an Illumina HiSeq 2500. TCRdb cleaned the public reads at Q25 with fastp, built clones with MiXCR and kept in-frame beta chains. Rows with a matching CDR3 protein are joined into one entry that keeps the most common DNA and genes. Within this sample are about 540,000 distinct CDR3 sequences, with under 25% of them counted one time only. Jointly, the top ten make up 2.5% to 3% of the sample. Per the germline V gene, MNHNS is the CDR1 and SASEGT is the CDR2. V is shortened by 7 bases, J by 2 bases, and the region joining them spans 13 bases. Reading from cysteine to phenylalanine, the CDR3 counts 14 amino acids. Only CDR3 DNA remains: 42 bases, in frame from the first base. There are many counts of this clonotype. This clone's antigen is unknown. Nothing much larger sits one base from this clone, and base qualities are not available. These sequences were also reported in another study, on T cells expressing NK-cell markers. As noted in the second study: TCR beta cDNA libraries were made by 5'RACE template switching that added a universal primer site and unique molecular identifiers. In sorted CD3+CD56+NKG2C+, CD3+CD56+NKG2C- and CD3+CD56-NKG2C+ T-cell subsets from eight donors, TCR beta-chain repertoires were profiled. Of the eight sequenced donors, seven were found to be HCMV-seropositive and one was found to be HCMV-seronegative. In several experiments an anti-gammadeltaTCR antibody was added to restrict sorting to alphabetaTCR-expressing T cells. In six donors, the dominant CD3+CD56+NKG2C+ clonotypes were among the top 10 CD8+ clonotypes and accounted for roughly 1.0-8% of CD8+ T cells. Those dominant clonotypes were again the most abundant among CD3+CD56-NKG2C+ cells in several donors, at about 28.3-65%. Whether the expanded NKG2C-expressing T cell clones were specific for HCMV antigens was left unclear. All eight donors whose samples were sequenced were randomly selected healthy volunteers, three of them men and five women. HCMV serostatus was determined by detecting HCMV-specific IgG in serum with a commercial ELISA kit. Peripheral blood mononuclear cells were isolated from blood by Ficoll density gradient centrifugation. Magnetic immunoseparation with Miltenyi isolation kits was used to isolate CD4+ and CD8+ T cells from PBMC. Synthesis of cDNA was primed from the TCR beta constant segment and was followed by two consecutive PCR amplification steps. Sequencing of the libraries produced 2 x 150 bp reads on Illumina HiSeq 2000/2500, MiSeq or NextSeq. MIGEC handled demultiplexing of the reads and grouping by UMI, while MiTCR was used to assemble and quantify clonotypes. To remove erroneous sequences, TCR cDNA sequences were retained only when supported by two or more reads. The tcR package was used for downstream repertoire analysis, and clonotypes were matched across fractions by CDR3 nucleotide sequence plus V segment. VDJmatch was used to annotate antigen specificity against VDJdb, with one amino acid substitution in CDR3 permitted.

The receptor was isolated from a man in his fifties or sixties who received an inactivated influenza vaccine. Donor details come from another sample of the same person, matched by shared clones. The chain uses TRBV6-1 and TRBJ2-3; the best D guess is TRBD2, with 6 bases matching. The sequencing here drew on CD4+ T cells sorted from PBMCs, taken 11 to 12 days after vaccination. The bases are TGTGCCAGCAAAAAGGGGAGGTCCACAGATACGCAGTATTTT. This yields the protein CASKKGRSTDTQYF.